Included here is one TCR beta chain sequence, with context. The antigen is undetermined. The sample belongs to a study of OX40 agonist ivuxolimab in advanced cancers. Study-level results: Clonal expansion from baseline to week 6 occurred in both CD4+ and CD8+ T cells.

With baseline, cycle 4 day 1, and cycle 7 day 1 as timepoints, blood was sampled. Libraries were prepared by immunoSEQ multiplex PCR; TCRdb keeps only in-frame clonotypes and omits some of them. The data show tens of thousands of clones, about 85% seen once. After removal of 4 bases from V and 7 bases from J, the junction contained 11 bases not matched to a gene. Germline V gene lookup returns CDR1 SEHNR and CDR2 FQNEAQ (reference sequence). The length of the CDR3 is 15 residues. Here the sequenced sample was CD4+ or CD8+ T cells sorted from blood, taken in a trial of the OX40 agonist ivuxolimab. This chain links TRBV7-9 with TRBJ1-2; 8 nucleotides agree with TRBD1. The origin of this receptor is an adult with an advanced solid tumor such as melanoma, head and neck, liver or kidney cancer. CDR3 nucleotide sequence: TGTGCCAGCAGCTCGGGACAGGCGGGTTCGGTTGGCTACACCTTC. Translating gives CASSSGQAGSVGYTF. Variable domain in full (rest from reference TRBV7-9 and TRBJ1-2): DTGVSQNPRHKITKRGQNVTFRCDPISEHNRLYWYRQTLGQGPEFLTYFQNEAQLEKSRLLSDRFSAERPKGSFSTLEIQRTEQGDSAMYLCASSSGQAGSVGYTFGSGTRLTVV.